This is a list of T cell receptor beta chains from one sample in a study of breast tumors, draining lymph nodes, adjacent tissues. TCRdb recomputed calls from the multiplex PCR reads with MiXCR, one row per CDR3 protein. The profile covers fewer than 300,000 distinct CDR3 sequences, with approximately 30% appearing a single time and 1.3% to 1.5% taken by the ten largest. Sequencing input: axillary lymph node tissue. Receptor source: a female donor with breast cancer. Some clones in this sample may be carry-over from other donors' samples. Each CDR3 is given with its conserved first and last residue. The order of the fields is V gene, D gene, clone size, J gene, CDR3 protein, CDR3 DNA. A D gene is named only where the DNA matches it firmly. The listing skips clone size in some rows; elsewhere it reads once, few, many or a size class.

v_gene: TRBV12-3/TRBV12-4; d_gene: .; abundance: .; j_gene: TRBJ2-7; CDR3aa: CASSFAWQANYEQYF; CDR3nt: TGTGCCAGCAGTTTCGCGTGGCAGGCTAACTACGAGCAGTACTTC
v_gene: TRBV24-1; d_gene: TRBD1; abundance: .; j_gene: TRBJ2-5; CDR3aa: CATSDSGQGETQYF; CDR3nt: TGTGCCACCAGTGATTCTGGACAGGGAGAGACCCAGTACTTC
v_gene: TRBV5-1; d_gene: .; abundance: .; j_gene: TRBJ2-3; CDR3aa: CASSGADTDTQYF; CDR3nt: TGCGCCAGTTCCGGGGCAGACACAGATACGCAGTATTTT
v_gene: TRBV5-6; d_gene: TRBD1; abundance: many; j_gene: TRBJ1-2; CDR3aa: CASRRQGSGYGYTF; CDR3nt: TGTGCCAGCAGAAGACAGGGCTCTGGCTATGGCTACACCTTC
v_gene: TRBV19; d_gene: .; abundance: many; j_gene: TRBJ2-5; CDR3aa: CASSRWGAETQYF; CDR3nt: TGTGCCAGTAGTCGCTGGGGGGCAGAGACCCAGTACTTC
v_gene: TRBV6-6; d_gene: .; abundance: .; j_gene: TRBJ2-7; CDR3aa: CASHLGPTYEQYF; CDR3nt: TGTGCCAGCCACCTAGGGCCAACCTACGAGCAGTACTTC
v_gene: TRBV7-2; d_gene: .; abundance: .; j_gene: TRBJ2-3; CDR3aa: CASSLGPGNTDTQYF; CDR3nt: TGTGCCAGCAGCTTAGGACCAGGTAACACAGATACGCAGTATTTT
v_gene: TRBV5-4; d_gene: TRBD1; abundance: once; j_gene: TRBJ1-5; CDR3aa: CASSSDRGRNQPQHF; CDR3nt: TGTGCCAGCAGCTCCGACAGGGGTCGGAATCAGCCCCAGCATTTT
v_gene: TRBV24-1; d_gene: .; abundance: .; j_gene: TRBJ2-6; CDR3aa: CATRGRATQSRDPPPVTNVLTF; CDR3nt: TGTGCCACCAGGGGGCGAGCGACGCAATCAAGAGACCCTCCCCCCGTGACCAACGTCCTGACTTTC
v_gene: TRBV6-1; d_gene: TRBD1; abundance: many; j_gene: TRBJ1-5; CDR3aa: CASSEWDRVNQPQHF; CDR3nt: TGTGCCAGCAGTGAATGGGACAGGGTCAATCAGCCCCAGCATTTT
v_gene: TRBV18; d_gene: .; abundance: few; j_gene: TRBJ2-6; CDR3aa: CASSPIGSGANVLTF; CDR3nt: TGTGCCAGCTCACCTATAGGCTCTGGGGCCAACGTCCTGACTTTC
v_gene: TRBV12-5; d_gene: .; abundance: once; j_gene: TRBJ2-1; CDR3aa: CASGFGEQFF; CDR3nt: TGTGCTAGTGGTTTCGGGGAGCAGTTCTTC
v_gene: TRBV12-3/TRBV12-4; d_gene: .; abundance: many; j_gene: TRBJ2-2; CDR3aa: CASSPRRDHAAGELFF; CDR3nt: TGTGCCAGCAGTCCTCGTCGGGACCACGCCGCCGGGGAGCTGTTTTTT
v_gene: TRBV7-8; d_gene: .; abundance: many; j_gene: TRBJ1-2; CDR3aa: CASSPPGFNYGYTF; CDR3nt: TGTGCCAGCAGCCCACCAGGCTTTAACTATGGCTACACCTTC
v_gene: TRBV20-1; d_gene: .; abundance: many; j_gene: TRBJ2-3; CDR3aa: CSARAGTDTQYF; CDR3nt: TGCAGTGCTAGGGCGGGCACAGATACGCAGTATTTT
v_gene: TRBV20-1; d_gene: TRBD2; abundance: many; j_gene: TRBJ2-1; CDR3aa: CSALSGRAPNEQFF; CDR3nt: TGCAGTGCCCTTAGCGGGAGGGCCCCCAATGAGCAGTTCTTC
v_gene: TRBV5-1; d_gene: .; abundance: many; j_gene: TRBJ2-3; CDR3aa: CASSLQVVADTQYF; CDR3nt: TGCGCCAGCAGCCTCCAGGTAGTCGCAGATACGCAGTATTTT
v_gene: TRBV20-1; d_gene: .; abundance: many; j_gene: TRBJ2-4; CDR3aa: CSARAAEVAKNIQYF; CDR3nt: TGCAGTGCTAGAGCGGCGGAGGTAGCCAAAAACATTCAGTACTTC